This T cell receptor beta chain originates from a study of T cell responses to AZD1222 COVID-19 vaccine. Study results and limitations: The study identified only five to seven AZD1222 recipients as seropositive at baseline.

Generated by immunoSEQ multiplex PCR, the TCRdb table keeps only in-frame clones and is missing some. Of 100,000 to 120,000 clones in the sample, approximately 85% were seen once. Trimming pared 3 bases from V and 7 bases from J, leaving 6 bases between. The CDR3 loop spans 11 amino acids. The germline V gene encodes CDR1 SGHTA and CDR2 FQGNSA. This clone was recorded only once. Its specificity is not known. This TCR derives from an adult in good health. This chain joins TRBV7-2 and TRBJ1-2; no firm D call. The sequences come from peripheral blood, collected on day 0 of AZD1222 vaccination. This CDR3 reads CASSFGSGYTF. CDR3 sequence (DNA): TGTGCCAGCAGCTTCGGGAGTGGCTACACCTTC.